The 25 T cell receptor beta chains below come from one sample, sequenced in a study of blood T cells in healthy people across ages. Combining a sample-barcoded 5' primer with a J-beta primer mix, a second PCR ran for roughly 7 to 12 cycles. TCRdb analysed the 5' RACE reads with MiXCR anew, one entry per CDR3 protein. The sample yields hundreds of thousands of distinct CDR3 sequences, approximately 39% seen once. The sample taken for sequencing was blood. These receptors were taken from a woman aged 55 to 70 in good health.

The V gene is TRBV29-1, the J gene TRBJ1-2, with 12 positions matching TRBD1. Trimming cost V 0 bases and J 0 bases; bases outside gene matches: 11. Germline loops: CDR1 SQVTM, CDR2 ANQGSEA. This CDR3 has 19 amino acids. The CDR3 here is CSVEDRFTGQGAANYGYTF. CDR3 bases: TGCAGCGTTGAAGATCGATTCACGGGACAGGGGGCGGCTAACTATGGCTACACCTTC.

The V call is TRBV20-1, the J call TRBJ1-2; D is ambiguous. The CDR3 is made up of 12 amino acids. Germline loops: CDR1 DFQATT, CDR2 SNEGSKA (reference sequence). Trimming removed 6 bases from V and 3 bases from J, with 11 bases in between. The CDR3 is CSAPGSYYGYTF. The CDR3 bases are TGCAGTGCCCCCGGAAGCTACTATGGCTACACCTTC.

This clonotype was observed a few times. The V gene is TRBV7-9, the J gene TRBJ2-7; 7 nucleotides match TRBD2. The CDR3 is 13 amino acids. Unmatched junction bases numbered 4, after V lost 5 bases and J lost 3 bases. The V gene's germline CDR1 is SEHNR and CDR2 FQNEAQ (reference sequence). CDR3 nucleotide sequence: TGTGCCAGCAGCCGCCGGGAGGACTACGAGCAGTACTTC. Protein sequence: CASSRREDYEQYF.

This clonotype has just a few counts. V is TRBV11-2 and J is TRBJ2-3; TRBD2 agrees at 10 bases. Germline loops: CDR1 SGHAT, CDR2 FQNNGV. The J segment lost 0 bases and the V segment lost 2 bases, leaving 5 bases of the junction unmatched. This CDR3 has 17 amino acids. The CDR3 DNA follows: TGTGCCAGCAGCTTACTAGCGGGGGAACCTAGCACAGATACGCAGTATTTT. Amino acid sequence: CASSLLAGEPSTDTQYF.

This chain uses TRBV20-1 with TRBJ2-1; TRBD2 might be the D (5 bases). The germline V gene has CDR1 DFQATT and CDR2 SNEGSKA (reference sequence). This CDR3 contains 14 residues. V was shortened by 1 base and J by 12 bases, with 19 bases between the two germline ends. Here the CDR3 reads CSARGRGSAKAQFF. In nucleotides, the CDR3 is TGCAGTGCTAGAGGACGGGGTTCGGCCAAGGCGCAGTTCTTC.

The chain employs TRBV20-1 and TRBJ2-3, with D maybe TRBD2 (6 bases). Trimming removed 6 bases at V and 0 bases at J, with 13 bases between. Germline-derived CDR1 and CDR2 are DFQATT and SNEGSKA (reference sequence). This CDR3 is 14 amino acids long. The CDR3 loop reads CSARRGTSTDTQYF. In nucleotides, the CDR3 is TGCAGTGCCCGACGGGGGACTAGCACAGATACGCAGTATTTT.

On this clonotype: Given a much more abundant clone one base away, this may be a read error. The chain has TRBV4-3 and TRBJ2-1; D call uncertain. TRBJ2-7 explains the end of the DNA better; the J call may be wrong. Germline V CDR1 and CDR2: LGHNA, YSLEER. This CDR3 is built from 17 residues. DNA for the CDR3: TGCGCCAGCAGCCAAGATAGGAGCCGAAGCTCCTACAATGAGCAGTACTTC. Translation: CASSQDRSRSSYNEQYF.

The CDR3 sequence: CASSFLGGLAKNIQYF. CDR3 bases: TGTGCCAGCAGTTTCCTAGGGGGGCTAGCCAAAAACATTCAGTACTTC. The rearrangement links TRBV12-3 or TRBV12-4 to TRBJ2-4, with D perhaps matching TRBD1 or TRBD2 (6 bases each). The CDR3 runs to 16 residues. Trimming took 3 bases from V and 0 from J, leaving 12 bases between them.

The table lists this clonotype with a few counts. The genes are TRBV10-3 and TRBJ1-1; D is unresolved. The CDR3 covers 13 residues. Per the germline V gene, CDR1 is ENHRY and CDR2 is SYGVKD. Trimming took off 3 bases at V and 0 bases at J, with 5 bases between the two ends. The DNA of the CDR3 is TGTGCCATCAGTGACGGCTTGAACACTGAAGCTTTCTTT. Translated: CAISDGLNTEAFF.

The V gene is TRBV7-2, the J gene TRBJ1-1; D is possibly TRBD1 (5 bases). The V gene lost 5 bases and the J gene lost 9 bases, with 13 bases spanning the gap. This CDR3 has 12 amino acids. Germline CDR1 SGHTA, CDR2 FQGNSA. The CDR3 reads CASSLDTDQAFF. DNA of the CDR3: TGTGCCAGCAGCCTGGACACGGACCAAGCTTTCTTT.

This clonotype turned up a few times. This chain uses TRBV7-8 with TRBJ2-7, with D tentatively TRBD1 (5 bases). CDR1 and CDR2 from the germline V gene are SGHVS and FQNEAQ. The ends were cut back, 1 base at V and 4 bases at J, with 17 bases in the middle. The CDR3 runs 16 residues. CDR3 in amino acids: CASSLEVGQGSYEQYF. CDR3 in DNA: TGTGCCAGCAGCTTAGAGGTGGGGCAGGGTTCATACGAGCAGTACTTC.

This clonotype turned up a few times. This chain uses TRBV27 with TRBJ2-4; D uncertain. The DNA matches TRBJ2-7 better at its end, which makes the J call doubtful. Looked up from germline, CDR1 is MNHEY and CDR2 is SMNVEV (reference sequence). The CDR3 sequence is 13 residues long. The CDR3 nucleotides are TGTGCCAGCAGTTTTAACAGCCCCTACGAGCAGTACTTC. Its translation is CASSFNSPYEQYF.

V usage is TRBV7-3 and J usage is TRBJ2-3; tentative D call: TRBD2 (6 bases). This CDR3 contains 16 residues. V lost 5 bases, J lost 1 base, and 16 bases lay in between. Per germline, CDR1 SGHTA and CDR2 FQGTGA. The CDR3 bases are TGTGCCAGCAGCCCAAGGAGGGGAGGCGGCACAGATACGCAGTATTTT. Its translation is CASSPRRGGGTDTQYF.

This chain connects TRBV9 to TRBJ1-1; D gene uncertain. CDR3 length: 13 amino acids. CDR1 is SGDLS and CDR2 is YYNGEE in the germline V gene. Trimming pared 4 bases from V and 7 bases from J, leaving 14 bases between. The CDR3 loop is CASSPHRQSEAFF. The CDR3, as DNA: TGTGCCAGCAGCCCCCACCGGCAGAGTGAAGCTTTCTTT. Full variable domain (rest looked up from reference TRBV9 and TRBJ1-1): DSGVTQTPKHLITATGQRVTLRCSPRSGDLSVYWYQQSLDQGLQFLIQYYNGEERAKGNILERFSAQQFPDLHSELNLSSLELGDSALYFCASSPHRQSEAFFGQGTRLTVV.

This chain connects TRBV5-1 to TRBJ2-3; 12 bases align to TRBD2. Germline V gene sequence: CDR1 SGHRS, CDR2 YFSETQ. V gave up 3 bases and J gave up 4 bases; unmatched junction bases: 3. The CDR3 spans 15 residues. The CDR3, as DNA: TGCGCCAGCAGCTCGAGACTAGCGGGGGCAGATACGCAGTATTTT. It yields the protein CASSSRLAGADTQYF.

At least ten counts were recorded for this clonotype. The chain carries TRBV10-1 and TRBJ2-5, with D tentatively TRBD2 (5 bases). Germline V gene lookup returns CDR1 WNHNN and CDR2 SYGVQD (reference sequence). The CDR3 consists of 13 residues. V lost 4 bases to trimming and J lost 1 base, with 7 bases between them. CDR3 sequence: CASSGTFQETQYF. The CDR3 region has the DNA TGCGCCAGCAGTGGGACTTTCCAAGAGACCCAGTACTTC.

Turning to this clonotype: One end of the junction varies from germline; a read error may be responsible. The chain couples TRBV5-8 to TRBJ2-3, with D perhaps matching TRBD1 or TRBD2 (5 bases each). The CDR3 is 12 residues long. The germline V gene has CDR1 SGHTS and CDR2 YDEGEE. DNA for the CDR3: TGTGCCAGCAGCTTCCTTTTTGGGACGCTGTATTTT. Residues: CASSFLFGTLYF.

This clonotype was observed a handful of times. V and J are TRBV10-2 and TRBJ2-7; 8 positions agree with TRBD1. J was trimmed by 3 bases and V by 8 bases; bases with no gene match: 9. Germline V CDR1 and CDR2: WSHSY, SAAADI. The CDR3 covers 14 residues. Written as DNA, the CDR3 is TGCGCCAGCGGAAACAGGGGGATATACTACGAGCAGTACTTC. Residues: CASGNRGIYYEQYF.

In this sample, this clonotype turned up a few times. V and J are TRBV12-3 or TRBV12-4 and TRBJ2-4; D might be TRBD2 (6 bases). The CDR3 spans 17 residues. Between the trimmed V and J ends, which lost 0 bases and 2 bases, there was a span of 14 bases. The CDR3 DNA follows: TGTGCCAGCAGTTTAGCTGGGGGGATTGGGACCAAAAACATTCAGTACTTC. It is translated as CASSLAGGIGTKNIQYF.

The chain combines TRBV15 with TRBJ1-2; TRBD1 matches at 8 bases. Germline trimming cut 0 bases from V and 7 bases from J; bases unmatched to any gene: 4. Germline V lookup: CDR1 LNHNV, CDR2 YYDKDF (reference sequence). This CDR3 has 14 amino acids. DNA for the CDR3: TGTGCCACCAGCAGAGACAGGGGGCCTCGTGGCTACACCTTC. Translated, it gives CATSRDRGPRGYTF.

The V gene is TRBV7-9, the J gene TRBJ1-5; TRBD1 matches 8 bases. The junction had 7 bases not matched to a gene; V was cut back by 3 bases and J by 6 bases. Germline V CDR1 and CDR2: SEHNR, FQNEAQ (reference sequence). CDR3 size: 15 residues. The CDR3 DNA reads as TGTGCCAGCAGCTTTACGACAGGGGCGGGTCAGCCCCAGCATTTT. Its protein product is CASSFTTGAGQPQHF.

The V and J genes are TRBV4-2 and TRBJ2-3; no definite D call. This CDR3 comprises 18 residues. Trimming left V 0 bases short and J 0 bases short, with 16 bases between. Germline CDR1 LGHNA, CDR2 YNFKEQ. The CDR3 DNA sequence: TGTGCCAGCAGCCAAGATCCCCGCCTACGAGAGAGCACAGATACGCAGTATTTT. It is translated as CASSQDPRLRESTDTQYF.

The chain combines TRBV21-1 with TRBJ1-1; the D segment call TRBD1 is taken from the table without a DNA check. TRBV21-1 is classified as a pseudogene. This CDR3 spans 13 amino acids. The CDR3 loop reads CASSSQGVTEAFF. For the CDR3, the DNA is TGTGCCAGCAGCAGCCAGGGGGTAACTGAAGCTTTCTTT.

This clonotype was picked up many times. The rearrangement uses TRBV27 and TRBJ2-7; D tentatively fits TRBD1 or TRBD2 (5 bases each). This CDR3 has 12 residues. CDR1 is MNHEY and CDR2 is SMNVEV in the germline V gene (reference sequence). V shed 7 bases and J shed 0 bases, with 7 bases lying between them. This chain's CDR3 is CASTGRSYEQYF. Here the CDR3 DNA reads TGTGCCAGCACGGGACGCTCCTACGAGCAGTACTTC.

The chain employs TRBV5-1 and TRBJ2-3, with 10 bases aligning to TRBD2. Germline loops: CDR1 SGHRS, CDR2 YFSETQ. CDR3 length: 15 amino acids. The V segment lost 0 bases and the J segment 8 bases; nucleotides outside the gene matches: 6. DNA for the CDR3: TGCGCCAGCAGCTTGGAGGCTAGCGGGAGTTCTACGCAGTATTTT. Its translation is CASSLEASGSSTQYF.